A single sample gave rise to the 10 T cell receptor beta chains below, sequenced in a study of technical replicates of blood from a handful of donors. This table comes from immunoSEQ multiplex PCR, and its TCRdb copy is limited to in-frame clones, with some not included. The repertoire holds tens of thousands of clones, with 94% as singletons. Material: T cells isolated from PBMCs. All receptors come from a human donor in good health.

The V gene is TRBV13, the J gene TRBJ2-7; 7 nucleotides line up with TRBD1. Germline V lookup: CDR1 PRHDT, CDR2 FYEKMQ (reference sequence). The CDR3 spans 13 residues. V lost 1 base and J lost 5; bases outside the gene matches: 2. The DNA for the CDR3 is TGTGCCAGCAGCTTAGAAGGGGGCCACGAGCAGTACTTC. Its protein is CASSLEGGHEQYF.

The chain uses TRBV6-5 and TRBJ2-5; tentative D call: TRBD2 (6 bases). The germline V gene has CDR1 MNHEY and CDR2 SVGAGI. This CDR3 is 13 amino acids long. The V gene lost 4 bases and the J gene lost 8 bases, with 14 bases spanning the gap. CDR3 loop: CASSFTDAGTQYF. Here the CDR3 DNA reads TGTGCCAGCAGTTTTACGGATGCGGGAACCCAGTACTTC.

The genes are TRBV10-2 and TRBJ1-1; the match to TRBD1 covers 8 bases. This CDR3 comprises 12 residues. The trim removed 6 bases at V and 7 bases at J, leaving 4 bases unmatched. Germline V gene sequence: CDR1 WSHSY, CDR2 SAAADI. The CDR3 loop is CASRNGQGEAFF. The CDR3 bases are TGCGCCAGCAGAAACGGACAGGGTGAAGCTTTCTTT.

CDR3: CASSTGVNAEAFF. CDR3 nucleotides: TGTGCCAGCAGTACAGGGGTCAACGCTGAAGCTTTCTTT. The chain uses TRBV7-3 and TRBJ1-1, with 7 nucleotides matching TRBD1. CDR1 is SGHTA, CDR2 FQGTGA, per germline. This CDR3 has 13 amino acids. The J segment lost 6 bases and the V segment lost 6 bases, leaving 7 bases of the junction unmatched.

The chain carries TRBV20-1 and TRBJ1-2; D not resolved. The CDR3 contains 11 residues. The ends were cut back, 3 bases at V and 7 bases at J, with 9 bases in the middle. Germline CDR1 is DFQATT and CDR2 is SNEGSKA (reference sequence). The CDR3 nucleotides are TGCAGTGCTAGTGCCCGGGGTGGCTACACCTTC. Amino acid sequence: CSASARGGYTF.

The chain carries TRBV19 and TRBJ2-1; TRBD2 matches at 9 bases. The junction had 5 bases not matched to a gene; V was cut back by 4 bases and J by 4 bases. The CDR3 is 15 residues long. CDR1 and CDR2 from the germline V gene are LNHDA and SQIVND (reference sequence). CDR3 residues: CASSTTSGHYNEQFF. DNA of the CDR3: TGTGCCAGTAGTACCACTAGCGGGCATTACAATGAGCAGTTCTTC.

This clone was seen only once. The chain links TRBV14 to TRBJ1-1; 8 nucleotides agree with TRBD1. Looked up from germline, CDR1 is SGHDN and CDR2 is FVKESK. After removal of 3 bases from V and 10 bases from J, the junction contained 4 bases not matched to a gene. The CDR3 runs 12 residues. CDR3 bases: TGTGCCAGCAGCCAGGACAGGGTAAGAGCTTTCTTT. Translated, it gives CASSQDRVRAFF.

This chain connects TRBV6-5 to TRBJ1-4; possibly TRBD1 for D (5 bases). CDR3 size: 15 residues. V was shortened by 4 bases and J by 3 bases, with 12 bases between the two germline ends. CDR1 is MNHEY, CDR2 SVGAGI, per germline. The CDR3 region has the DNA TGTGCCAGCAGTTCCCGGGGGGGTCCTAATGAAAAACTGTTTTTT. This translates into CASSSRGGPNEKLFF.

The chain carries TRBV5-4 and TRBJ1-2; D is unresolved. Trimming stripped 4 bases from V and 4 bases from J, with 14 bases between. Germline V lookup: CDR1 SGHNT, CDR2 YYREEE (reference sequence). The CDR3 has 14 residues. This CDR3 is CASSPLDPTYGYTF. In DNA, the CDR3 is TGTGCCAGCAGCCCCCTAGACCCTACCTATGGCTACACCTTC.

V and J are TRBV19 and TRBJ2-3, with 14 positions matching TRBD2. The CDR3 is 17 residues long. The V gene's germline CDR1 is LNHDA and CDR2 SQIVND (reference sequence). J lost 2 bases, V lost 5 bases, and 6 bases had no gene match. The CDR3 DNA follows: TGTGCCAGTAGTTTCCGGACTAGCGGGGGGTTCACAGATACGCAGTATTTT. As protein: CASSFRTSGGFTDTQYF.